This T cell receptor beta chain was documented in a study of cytotoxic CD8 clonotypes in ibrutinib-treated CLL (dated by TCRdb to about 2021). Looking at the study overall: The cohort included roughly 15 treatment-naive and approximately twelve relapsed/refractory patients; about 18 were IGHV unmutated. Every sample from remission and from progressive disease was obtained while the patients were still on ibrutinib. Responses were partial in roughly 24 patients and complete in 2; after median 68 months follow-up, some 15 stayed in remission and 12 progressed. Cryopreserved peripheral blood mononuclear cells were obtained prior to treatment, at the time of response, and at either disease progression or sustained remission. Of the 90 or so participants in the trial, 25 to 30 had longitudinal samples available. Samples at response were collected after a median of 12 months of treatment, with a range of about 6 to 40 months. An average of about 250,000 productive templates and about 100,000 productive rearrangements was obtained per sample. Overall study results and their limits: Baseline clonality was found to be higher than that of age-matched healthy donors and was strongly correlated with circulating CD8+ T-cell counts. Public clonotypes were found to be uncommon and were observed to contract or remain stable during treatment; the increase in clonality was shown to reflect expansion of private clonotypes at ibrutinib response. Sampling times were not matched between patients in sustained remission and patients whose disease was progressing, and lymph node repertoires were not examined. At ibrutinib response clonality went up, during sustained remission it held steady, and at progression it dropped back toward baseline.

The CDR3, from cysteine to valine, totals 14 residues. Kept here is only the CDR3 DNA, which spans 42 bases and is read in frame from base 1. Note on this clone: Its binding antigen is unknown. The sample holds no much larger clone one base away, and base qualities are not on file.

Each clonotype received, on average, 10x coverage in deep resolution sequencing performed on a MiSeq, where the target depth lay between 1 in 1 million and 1 in 200,000 T cells. TCR beta libraries were generated with the immunoSEQ hsTCRB Kit. Per the authors' processing: The data were analyzed with ImmunoSEQ Analyzer and ImmunoSEQ Data Assistant, and V, D and J gene assignments followed IMGT definitions. Clonality was computed as one minus normalized Shannon entropy of productive rearrangement frequencies, ranging from 0 to 1. Only overrepresented clonotypes making up at least 0.05% of the repertoire of each patient were included in the public clonotype analysis. About a dozen age-matched healthy donor repertoires from immuneACCESS served as clonality controls. The source is immuneACCESS, and TCRdb retained only in-frame sequences with V and J called. Part of the clones is not carried over; for the studies checked, unresolved V genes explain less than half of this, and the remainder is unexplained. That table gives V, J and clone size, and the DNA gave D and trimming. A total of 60,000 to 70,000 clones appear in this sample, approximately 54% of them only once. The top ten constitute under 15% of the sample.

Interpreted using the paper, the time point label stands for: approximately 11 months on ibrutinib. For TCR beta library preparation, approximately 2 micrograms of genomic DNA were extracted from the cryopreserved PBMCs. Longitudinal blood samples from CLL patients receiving ibrutinib monotherapy were subjected to high-throughput TCR beta sequencing. The patients were enrolled in a single-center, open-label phase 2 trial of ibrutinib monotherapy. This receptor was taken from a human donor with chronic lymphocytic leukemia. The sequencing here drew on PBMCs, taken after 12 months of ibrutinib treatment. This chain joins TRBV21-1 to TRBJ2-7; the table's D call TRBD2 went unverified against the DNA. TRBV21-1 corresponds to a pseudogene. The nucleotide sequence is TGTGCCAGCAGCATCCCGCGGGGGGCCTACGAGCAGTACGTC. Its coded protein is CASSIPRGAYEQYV.